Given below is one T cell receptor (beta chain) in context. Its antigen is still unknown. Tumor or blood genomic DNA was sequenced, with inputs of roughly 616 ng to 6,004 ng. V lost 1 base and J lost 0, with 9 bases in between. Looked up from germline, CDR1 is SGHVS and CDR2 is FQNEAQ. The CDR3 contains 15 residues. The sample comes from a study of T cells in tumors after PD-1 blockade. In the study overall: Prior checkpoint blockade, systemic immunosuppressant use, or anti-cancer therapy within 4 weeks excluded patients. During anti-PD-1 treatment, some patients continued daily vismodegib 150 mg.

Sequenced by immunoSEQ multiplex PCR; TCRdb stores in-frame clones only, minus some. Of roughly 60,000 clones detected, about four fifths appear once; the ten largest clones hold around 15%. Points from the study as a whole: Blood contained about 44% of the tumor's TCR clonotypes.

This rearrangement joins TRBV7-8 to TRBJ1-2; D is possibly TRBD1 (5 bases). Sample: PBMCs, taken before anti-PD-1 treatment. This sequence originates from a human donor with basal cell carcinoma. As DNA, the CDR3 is TGTGCCAGCAGCTTAGAACAGGTAGCTAACTATGGCTACACCTTC. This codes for CASSLEQVANYGYTF.